One sample yielded the 10 T cell receptor beta chains listed below, sequenced in a study of control samples from healthy donors and cancer patients (dated by TCRdb to the early 2020s). The method was the immunoSEQ multiplex PCR assay. Not all clones reach the TCRdb copy of this immuneACCESS table, which keeps in-frame sequences only. Checked studies attribute under half of the gap to unresolved V genes and leave the rest unexplained. The sample contains 100,000 or so clones, about 88% of them found a single time. Of the sample, around 1.3% is held by the ten largest clones. Sequenced input: blood. The receptors come from a woman aged 45 to 65 in good health.

This clone occurred once. The chain couples TRBV7-9 to TRBJ2-7; D is perhaps TRBD1 or TRBD2 (5 bases each). Trimming removed 3 bases at V and 0 bases at J, with 12 bases between. The CDR3 totals 15 residues. CDR1 is SEHNR and CDR2 is FQNEAQ in the germline V gene (reference sequence). The CDR3 here is CASSLRGKGSYEQYF. CDR3 sequence (DNA): TGTGCCAGCAGCTTGAGGGGAAAAGGCTCCTACGAGCAGTACTTC.

This chain links TRBV3-1 (or the pseudogene TRBV3-2) with TRBJ2-5; possibly TRBD2 for D (5 bases). Deletions cut 4 bases from V and 9 bases from J, with 9 bases between. Germline CDR1 reads LGHDT; CDR2 reads YNNKEL (reference sequence). The CDR3 runs 11 residues. CDR3 in DNA: TGTGCCAGCAGCCGGACCGGGGCCCAGTACTTC. Its translation is CASSRTGAQYF.

This chain links TRBV5-8 with TRBJ1-5, with D hard to call. Germline V CDR1 and CDR2: SGHTS, YDEGEE. CDR3 length equals 13 residues. Trimming took 0 bases from V and 5 from J, leaving 6 bases between them. The CDR3 here is CASSLEPYQPQHF. For the CDR3, the DNA is TGTGCCAGCAGCTTGGAACCCTATCAGCCCCAGCATTTT.

This clone was seen a single time. The chain employs TRBV7-9 and TRBJ1-1; D remains ambiguous. The CDR3 totals 13 residues. The germline gives CDR1 SEHNR, CDR2 FQNEAQ (reference sequence). Trimming cost V 0 bases and J 4 bases, with 6 bases left between them. CDR3 region: CASSLASGTEAFF. Written as DNA, the CDR3 is TGTGCCAGCAGCTTAGCCTCAGGCACTGAAGCTTTCTTT.

The rearrangement uses TRBV25-1 and TRBJ2-7; tentative D call: TRBD1 (6 bases). The CDR3 consists of 14 residues. Germline V gives CDR1 MGHDK, CDR2 SYGVNS. Trimming removed 2 bases at V and 7 bases at J, with 15 bases between. The CDR3 coding sequence is TGTGCCAGCAGTGAACGGGGTGGGACAACTGAGCAGTACTTC. This sequence encodes CASSERGGTTEQYF.

This chain uses TRBV15 with TRBJ2-1; D might be TRBD2 (5 bases). The CDR3 loop spans 15 amino acids. V lost 5 bases to trimming and J lost 1 base, with 12 bases between them. Germline V CDR1 and CDR2: LNHNV, YYDKDF (reference sequence). The CDR3 DNA reads as TGTGCCACCAGCCATACTAGGCGGTCCTACAATGAGCAGTTCTTC. Protein sequence: CATSHTRRSYNEQFF.

This clone came up a few times. The V gene is TRBV28, the J gene TRBJ1-1, with a tentative D call TRBD1 (5 bases). There are 11 residues in the CDR3. Germline-derived CDR1 and CDR2 are MDHEN and SYDVKM. V dropped 3 bases and J dropped 10 bases, with 9 bases sitting between them. The CDR3 is CASSLRGGAFF. The CDR3 coding sequence is TGTGCCAGCAGTTTGCGGGGGGGAGCTTTCTTT.

This clone appeared once. The V gene is TRBV2, the J gene TRBJ2-7; 8 bases are a match to TRBD1. Germline V lookup: CDR1 SNHLY, CDR2 FYNNEI. This CDR3 has 13 amino acids. V was pared by 5 bases and J by 4 bases, with 4 bases of the junction left unmatched. The CDR3 protein is CASSRDRSYEQYF. CDR3 nucleotide sequence: TGTGCCAGCAGTCGGGACAGGTCTTACGAGCAGTACTTC.

V and J are TRBV9 and TRBJ1-6, with D perhaps matching TRBD1 (6 bases). The CDR3 runs to 15 residues. Trimming stripped 4 bases from V and 5 bases from J, with 13 bases between. CDR1 SGDLS and CDR2 YYNGEE come from the germline V gene. CDR3 protein: CASSRSGVDNSPLHF. DNA of the CDR3: TGTGCCAGCAGCAGGTCAGGGGTGGATAATTCACCCCTCCACTTT.

This clone showed up just a few times. The V call is TRBV5-4, the J call TRBJ2-2; unclear D gene. From germline, CDR1 is SGHNT and CDR2 YYREEE (reference sequence). The CDR3 has 15 residues. Trimming took off 2 bases at V and 1 base at J, with 9 bases between the two ends. The CDR3 sequence: CASSFTGGNTGELFF. As DNA, the CDR3 is TGTGCCAGCAGCTTTACTGGTGGGAACACCGGGGAGCTGTTTTTT.